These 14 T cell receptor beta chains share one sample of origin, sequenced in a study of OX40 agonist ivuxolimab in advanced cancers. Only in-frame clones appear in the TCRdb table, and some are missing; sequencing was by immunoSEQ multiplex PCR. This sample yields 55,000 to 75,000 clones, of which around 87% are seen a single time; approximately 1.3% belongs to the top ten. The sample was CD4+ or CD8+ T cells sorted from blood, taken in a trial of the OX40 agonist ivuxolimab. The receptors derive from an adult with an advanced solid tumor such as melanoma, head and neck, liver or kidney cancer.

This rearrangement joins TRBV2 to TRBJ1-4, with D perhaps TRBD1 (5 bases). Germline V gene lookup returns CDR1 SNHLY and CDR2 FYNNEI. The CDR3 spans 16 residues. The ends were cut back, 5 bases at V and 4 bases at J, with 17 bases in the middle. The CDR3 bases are TGTGCCAGCAGTAACCGGGACGTAACCTTTAATGAAAAACTGTTTTTT. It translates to CASSNRDVTFNEKLFF. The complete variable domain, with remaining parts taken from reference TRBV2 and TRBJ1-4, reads EPEVTQTPSHQVTQMGQEVILRCVPISNHLYFYWYRQILGQKVEFLVSFYNNEISEKSEIFDDQFSVERPDGSNFTLKIRSTKLEDSAMYFCASSNRDVTFNEKLFFGSGTQLSVL.

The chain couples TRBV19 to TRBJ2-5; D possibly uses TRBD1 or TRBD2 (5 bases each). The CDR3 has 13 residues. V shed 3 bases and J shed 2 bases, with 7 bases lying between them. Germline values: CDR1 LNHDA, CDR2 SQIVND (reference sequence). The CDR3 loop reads CASSMGVQETQYF. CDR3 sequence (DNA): TGTGCCAGTAGTATGGGGGTGCAAGAGACCCAGTACTTC.

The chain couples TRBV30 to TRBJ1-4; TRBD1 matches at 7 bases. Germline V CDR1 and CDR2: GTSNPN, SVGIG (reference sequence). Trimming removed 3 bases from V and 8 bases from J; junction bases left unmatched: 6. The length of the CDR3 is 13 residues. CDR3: CAWSGEDREKLFF. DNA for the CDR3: TGTGCCTGGAGCGGAGAGGACAGGGAAAAACTGTTTTTT. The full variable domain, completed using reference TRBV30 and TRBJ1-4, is SQTIHQWPATLVQPVGSPLSLECTVEGTSNPNLYWYRQAAGRGLQLLFYSVGIGQISSEVPQNLSASRPQDRQFILSSKKLLLSDSGFYLCAWSGEDREKLFFGSGTQLSVL.

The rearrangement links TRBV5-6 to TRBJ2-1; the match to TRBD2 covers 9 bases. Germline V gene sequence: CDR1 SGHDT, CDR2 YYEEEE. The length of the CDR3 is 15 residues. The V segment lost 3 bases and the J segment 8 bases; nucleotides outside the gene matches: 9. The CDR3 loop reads CASSWGSAGGDEQFF. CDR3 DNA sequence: TGTGCCAGCAGCTGGGGGTCCGCGGGAGGGGATGAGCAGTTCTTC. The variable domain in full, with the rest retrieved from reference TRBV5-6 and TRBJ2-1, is DAGVTQSPTHLIKTRGQQVTLRCSPKSGHDTVSWYQQALGQGPQFIFQYYEEEERQRGNFPDRFSGHQFPNYSSELNVNALLLGDSALYLCASSWGSAGGDEQFFGPGTRLTVL.

Here the CDR3 DNA reads TGTGCCAGCAGACCCGGGACAAATAATTCACCCCTCCACTTT. It codes for CASRPGTNNSPLHF. V is TRBV28 and J is TRBJ1-6; TRBD1 is a possible D gene (6 bases). V was shortened by 6 bases and J by 5 bases, with 11 bases between the two germline ends. The germline gives CDR1 MDHEN, CDR2 SYDVKM. The CDR3 runs 14 residues.

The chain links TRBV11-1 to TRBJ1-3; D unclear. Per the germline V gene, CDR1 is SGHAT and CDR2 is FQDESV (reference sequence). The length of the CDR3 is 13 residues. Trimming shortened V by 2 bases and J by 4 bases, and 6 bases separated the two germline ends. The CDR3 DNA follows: TGTGCCAGCAGCTTAATTGGAGGAAACACCATATATTTT. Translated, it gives CASSLIGGNTIYF.

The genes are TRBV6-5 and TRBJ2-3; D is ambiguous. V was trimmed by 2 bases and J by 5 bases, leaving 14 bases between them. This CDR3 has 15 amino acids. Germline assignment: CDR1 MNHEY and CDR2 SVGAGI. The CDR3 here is CASSYGGLAGDTQYF. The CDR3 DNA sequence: TGTGCCAGCAGTTACGGCGGATTGGCAGGAGATACGCAGTATTTT.

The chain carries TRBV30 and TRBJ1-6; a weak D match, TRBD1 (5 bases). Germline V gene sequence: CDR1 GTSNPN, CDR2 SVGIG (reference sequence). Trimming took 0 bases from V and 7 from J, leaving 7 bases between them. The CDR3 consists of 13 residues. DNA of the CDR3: TGTGCCTGGAGTGTACCAGGGAATTCACCCCTCCACTTT. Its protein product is CAWSVPGNSPLHF.

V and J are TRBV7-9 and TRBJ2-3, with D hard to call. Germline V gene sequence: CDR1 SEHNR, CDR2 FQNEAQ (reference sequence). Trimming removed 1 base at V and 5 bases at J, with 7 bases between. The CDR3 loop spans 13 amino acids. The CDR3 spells CASSLDPLDTQYF. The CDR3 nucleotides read TGTGCCAGCAGCTTAGACCCGTTAGATACGCAGTATTTT.

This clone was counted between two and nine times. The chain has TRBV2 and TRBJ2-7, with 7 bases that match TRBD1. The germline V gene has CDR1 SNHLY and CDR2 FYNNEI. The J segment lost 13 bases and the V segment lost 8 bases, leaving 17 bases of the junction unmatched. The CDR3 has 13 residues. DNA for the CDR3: TGTGCCAGCGGCCGATCCAGGGAACAGGGGACATACTTC. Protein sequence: CASGRSREQGTYF.

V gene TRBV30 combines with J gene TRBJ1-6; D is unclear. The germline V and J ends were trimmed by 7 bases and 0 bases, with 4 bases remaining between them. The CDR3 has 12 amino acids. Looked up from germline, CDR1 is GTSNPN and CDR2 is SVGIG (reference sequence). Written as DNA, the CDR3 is TGTGCCTCGGACTCCTATAATTCACCCCTCCACTTT. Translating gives CASDSYNSPLHF.

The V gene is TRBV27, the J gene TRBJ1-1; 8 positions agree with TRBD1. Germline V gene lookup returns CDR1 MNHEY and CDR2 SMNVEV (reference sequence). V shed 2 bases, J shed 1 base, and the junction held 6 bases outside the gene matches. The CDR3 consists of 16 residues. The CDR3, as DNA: TGTGCCAGCAGTTTAAGCCCCGGGACAGGGAACACTGAAGCTTTCTTT. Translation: CASSLSPGTGNTEAFF.

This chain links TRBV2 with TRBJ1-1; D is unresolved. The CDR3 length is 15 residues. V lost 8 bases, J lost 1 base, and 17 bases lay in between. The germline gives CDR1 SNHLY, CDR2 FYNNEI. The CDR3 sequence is CASSQEPASNTEAFF. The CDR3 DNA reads TGTGCCAGCTCCCAGGAGCCCGCTTCGAACACTGAAGCTTTCTTT.

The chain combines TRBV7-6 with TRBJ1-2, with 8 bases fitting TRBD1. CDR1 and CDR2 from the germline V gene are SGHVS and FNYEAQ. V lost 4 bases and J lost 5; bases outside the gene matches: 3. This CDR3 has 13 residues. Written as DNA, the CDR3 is TGTGCCAGCAGCTCGACAGGGGATTATGGCTACACCTTC. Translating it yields CASSSTGDYGYTF.